This T cell receptor beta chain comes out of a study of blood T cell repertoires in COVID-19. About the study: Acute-phase and convalescent COVID-19 samples originated in the United States, Italy and Spain. T cells, B-cell-depleted T cells, or PBMCs provided the cDNA or gDNA that served as material.

Per the original data handling: Amplification of reference gene primers provided the estimated nucleated cell counts. Sequencing was performed with immunoSEQ multiplex PCR; in TCRdb, only in-frame clones are kept and a portion is missing. The V and J calls and clone size come from that table; D and trimming were worked out from the DNA. The profile shows roughly 250,000 clones, around 81% of them singletons. Trimming stripped 2 bases from V and 8 bases from J, with 10 bases between. This CDR3 spans 13 amino acids. In germline, CDR1 is SGHTA, CDR2 FQGTGA. Specimen: peripheral blood. J is TRBJ2-1 and V is TRBV7-3; D unresolved. The source of this sequence is a woman aged 55-75 years with active or convalescent COVID-19. The CDR3 sequence: CASSLRFWHEQFF. Written as DNA, the CDR3 is TGTGCCAGCAGCTTACGCTTTTGGCATGAGCAGTTCTTC. Full variable domain (outside the CDR3, taken from reference TRBV7-3 and TRBJ2-1): GAGVSQTPSNKVTEKGKYVELRCDPISGHTALYWYRQSLGQGPEFLIYFQGTGAADDSGLPNDRFFAVRPEGSVSTLKIQRTERGDSAVYLCASSLRFWHEQFFGPGTRLTVL.